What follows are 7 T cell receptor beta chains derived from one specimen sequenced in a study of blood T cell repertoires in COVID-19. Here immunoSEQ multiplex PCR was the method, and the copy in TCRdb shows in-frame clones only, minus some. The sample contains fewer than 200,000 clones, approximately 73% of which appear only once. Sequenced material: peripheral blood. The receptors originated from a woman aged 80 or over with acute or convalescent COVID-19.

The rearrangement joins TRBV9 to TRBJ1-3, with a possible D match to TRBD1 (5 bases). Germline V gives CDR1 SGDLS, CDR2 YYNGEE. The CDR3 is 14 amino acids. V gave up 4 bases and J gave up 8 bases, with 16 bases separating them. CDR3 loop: CASSTRRAGDTIYF. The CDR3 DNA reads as TGTGCCAGCAGCACCCGGCGGGCGGGGGACACCATATATTTT. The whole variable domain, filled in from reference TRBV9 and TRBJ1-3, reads DSGVTQTPKHLITATGQRVTLRCSPRSGDLSVYWYQQSLDQGLQFLIQYYNGEERAKGNILERFSAQQFPDLHSELNLSSLELGDSALYFCASSTRRAGDTIYFGEGSWLTVV.

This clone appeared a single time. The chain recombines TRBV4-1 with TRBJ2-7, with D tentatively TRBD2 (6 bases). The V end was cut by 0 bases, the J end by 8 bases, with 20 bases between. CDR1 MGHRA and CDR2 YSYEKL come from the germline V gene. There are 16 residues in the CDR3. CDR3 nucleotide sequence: TGCGCCAGCAGCCAAGATCCCGGAGGGATGCTACGTCAGCAGTACTTC. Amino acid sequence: CASSQDPGGMLRQQYF.

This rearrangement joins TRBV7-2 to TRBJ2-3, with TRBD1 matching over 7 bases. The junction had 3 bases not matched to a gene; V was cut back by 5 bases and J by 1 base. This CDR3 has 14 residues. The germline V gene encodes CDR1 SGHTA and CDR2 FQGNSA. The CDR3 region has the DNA TGTGCCAGCAGCCCAACAGGGGGCACAGATACGCAGTATTTT. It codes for CASSPTGGTDTQYF.

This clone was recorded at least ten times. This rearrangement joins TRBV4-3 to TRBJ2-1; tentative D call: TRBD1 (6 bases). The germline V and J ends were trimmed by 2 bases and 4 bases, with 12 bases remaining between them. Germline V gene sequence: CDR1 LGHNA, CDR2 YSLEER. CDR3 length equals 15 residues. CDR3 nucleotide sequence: TGCGCCAGCAGCCAATTCTGGACAGAGTACAATGAGCAGTTCTTC. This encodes CASSQFWTEYNEQFF.

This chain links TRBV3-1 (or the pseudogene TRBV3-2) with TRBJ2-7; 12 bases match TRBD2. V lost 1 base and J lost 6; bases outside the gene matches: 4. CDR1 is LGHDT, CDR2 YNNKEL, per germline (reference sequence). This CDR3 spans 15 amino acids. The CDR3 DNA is TGTGCCAGCAGCCAAGGGCTAGCGGGAGGGTCCGAGCAGTACTTC. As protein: CASSQGLAGGSEQYF.

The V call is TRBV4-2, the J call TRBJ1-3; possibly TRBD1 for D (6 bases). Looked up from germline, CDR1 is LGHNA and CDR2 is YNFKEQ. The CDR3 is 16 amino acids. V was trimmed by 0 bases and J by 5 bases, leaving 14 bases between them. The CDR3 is CASSQDIGQGRNTIYF. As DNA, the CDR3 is TGTGCCAGCAGCCAAGATATCGGGCAGGGGAGAAACACCATATATTTT.

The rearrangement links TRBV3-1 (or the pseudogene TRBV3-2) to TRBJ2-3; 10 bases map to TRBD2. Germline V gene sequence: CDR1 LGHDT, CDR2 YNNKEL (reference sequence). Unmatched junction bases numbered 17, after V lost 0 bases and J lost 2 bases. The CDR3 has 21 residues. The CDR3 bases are TGTGCCAGCAGCCAAGATCTCGAAAGCCTAGCGGGGGCCTGGGACACAGATACGCAGTATTTT. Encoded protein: CASSQDLESLAGAWDTDTQYF.